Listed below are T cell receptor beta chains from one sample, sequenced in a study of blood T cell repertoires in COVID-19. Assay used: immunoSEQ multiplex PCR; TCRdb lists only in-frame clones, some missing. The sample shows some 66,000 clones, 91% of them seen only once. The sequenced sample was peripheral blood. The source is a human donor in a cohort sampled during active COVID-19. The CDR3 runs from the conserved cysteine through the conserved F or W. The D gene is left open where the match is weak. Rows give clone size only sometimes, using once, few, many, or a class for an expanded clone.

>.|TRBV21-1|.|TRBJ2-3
TGTGCCAGCAGTGTCACGGGGACTAGCGGGGTTTGGGGTCATGGAGTGTATACAGATACGCAGTATTTT
CASSVTGTSGVWGHGVYTDTQYF
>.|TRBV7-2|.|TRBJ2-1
TGTGCCAGCAGTCTACCCGGGACTTCTTACAATGAGCAGTTCTTC
CASSLPGTSYNEQFF
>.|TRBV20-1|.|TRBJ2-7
TGCAGTGCTAGTCCCATGGCTCGTGCCACCTACGAGCAGTACTTC
CSASPMARATYEQYF
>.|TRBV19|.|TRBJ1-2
TGTGCCAGCACCTCGGGGACTAACTATGGCTACACCTTC
CASTSGTNYGYTF
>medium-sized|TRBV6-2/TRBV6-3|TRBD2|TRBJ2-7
TGTGCCAGCAGTTCACCTAGCGGGAGTCCCTACGAGCAGTACTTC
CASSSPSGSPYEQYF
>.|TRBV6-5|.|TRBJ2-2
TGTGCCAGCAGTCGAACTAGGGGAGGCACCGGGGAGCTGTTTTTT
CASSRTRGGTGELFF
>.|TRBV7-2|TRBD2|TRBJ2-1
TGTGCCAGCAGCCAGGTGGGGGGGACTAACAATGAGCAGTTCTTC
CASSQVGGTNNEQFF
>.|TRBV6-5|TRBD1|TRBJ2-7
TGTGCCAGCAGCTCTAACAGGGGAGTACAAAACGAGCAGTACTTC
CASSSNRGVQNEQYF
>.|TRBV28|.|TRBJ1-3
TGTGCCAGCAGTCACCCCGGGGGGGCCGATGGAAACACCATATATTTT
CASSHPGGADGNTIYF
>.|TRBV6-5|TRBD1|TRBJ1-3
TGTGCCAGCAGTTACGCTACAGGGGGGACTGGAAACACCATATATTTT
CASSYATGGTGNTIYF
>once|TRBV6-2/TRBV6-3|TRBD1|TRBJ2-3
TGTGCCAGCAGTTCCTGGGACAGAAATACGCAGTATTTT
CASSSWDRNTQYF
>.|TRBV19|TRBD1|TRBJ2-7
TGTGCCAGTAGCCCGACAGGGGCATCCTACGAGCAGTACTTC
CASSPTGASYEQYF
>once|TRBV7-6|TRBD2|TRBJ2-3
TGTGCCAGCAGCTCGCCGACTAGCGGGGGTACAGATACGCAGTATTTT
CASSSPTSGGTDTQYF
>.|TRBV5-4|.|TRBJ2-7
TGTGCCAGCAGCGGCAGTCGATTCTCCGAGCAGTACTTC
CASSGSRFSEQYF
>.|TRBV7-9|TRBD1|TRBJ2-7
TGTGCCAGCAACCAATTAGGGACAGGGACTCTGGAGCAGTACTTC
CASNQLGTGTLEQYF
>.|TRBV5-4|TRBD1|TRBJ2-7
TGTGCCAGCAGCCCGGGACAGGGAGCCTACGAGCAGTACTTC
CASSPGQGAYEQYF
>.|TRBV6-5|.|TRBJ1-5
TGTGCCAGCAGGGGGGGTTCCACCGGGAATCAGCCCCAGCATTTT
CASRGGSTGNQPQHF
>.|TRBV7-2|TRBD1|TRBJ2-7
TGTGCCAGCAGCTTGGGACAGGGGATAGGCGAGCAGTACTTC
CASSLGQGIGEQYF
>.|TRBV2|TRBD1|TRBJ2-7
TGTGCCAGCCTCCGGGACAGGGAAGGGTACGAGCAGTACTTC
CASLRDREGYEQYF
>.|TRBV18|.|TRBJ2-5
TGTGCCAGCTCACCACCGGGGCGAGAGACCCAGTACTTC
CASSPPGRETQYF
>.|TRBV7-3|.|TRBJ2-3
TGTGCCAGCAGCTTAACGTCGGTAGCGGCTAGCACAGATACGCAGTATTTT
CASSLTSVAASTDTQYF
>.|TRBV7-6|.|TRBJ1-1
TGTGCCAGCAGCTTAGCGAATCCCGGACAAGCCACTGAAGCTTTCTTT
CASSLANPGQATEAFF